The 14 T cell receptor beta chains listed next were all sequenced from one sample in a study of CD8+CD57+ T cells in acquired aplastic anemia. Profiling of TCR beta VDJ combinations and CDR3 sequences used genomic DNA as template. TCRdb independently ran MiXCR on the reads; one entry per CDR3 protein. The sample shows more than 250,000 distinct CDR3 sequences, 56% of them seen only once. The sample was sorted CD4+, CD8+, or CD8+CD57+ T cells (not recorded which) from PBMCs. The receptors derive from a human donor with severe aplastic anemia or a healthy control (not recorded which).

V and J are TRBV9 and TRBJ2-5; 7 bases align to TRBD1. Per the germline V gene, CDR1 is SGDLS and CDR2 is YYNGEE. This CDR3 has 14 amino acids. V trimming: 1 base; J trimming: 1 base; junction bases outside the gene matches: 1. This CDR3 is CASSVKGAQETQYF. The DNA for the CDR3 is TGTGCCAGCAGCGTAAAGGGGGCCCAAGAGACCCAGTACTTC.

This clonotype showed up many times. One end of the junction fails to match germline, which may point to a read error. CDR3 sequence reads: CASSLDGGHEQFF. The CDR3 DNA is TGTGCTAGCAGCTTAGACGGAGGCCATGAGCAGTTCTTC. This chain links TRBV7-7 with TRBJ2-1; D possibly corresponds to TRBD2 (5 bases). The CDR3 runs 13 residues. Germline values: CDR1 SSHAT, CDR2 FNYEAQ (reference sequence).

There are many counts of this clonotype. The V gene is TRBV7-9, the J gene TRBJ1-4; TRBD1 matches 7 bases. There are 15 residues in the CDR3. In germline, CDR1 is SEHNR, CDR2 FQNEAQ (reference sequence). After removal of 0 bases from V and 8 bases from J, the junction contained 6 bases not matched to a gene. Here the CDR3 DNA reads TGTGCCAGCAGCTTAGCGGGAGGGGGCAGGGAAAAACTGTTTTTT. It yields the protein CASSLAGGGREKLFF. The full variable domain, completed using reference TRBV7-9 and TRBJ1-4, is DTGVSQNPRHKITKRGQNVTFRCDPISEHNRLYWYRQTLGQGPEFLTYFQNEAQLEKSRLLSDRFSAERPKGSFSTLEIQRTEQGDSAMYLCASSLAGGGREKLFFGSGTQLSVL.

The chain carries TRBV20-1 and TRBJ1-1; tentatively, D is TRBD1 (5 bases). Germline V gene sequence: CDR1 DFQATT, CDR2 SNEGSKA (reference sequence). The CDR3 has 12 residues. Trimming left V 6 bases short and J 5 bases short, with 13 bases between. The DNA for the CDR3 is TGCAGTGCCTGGGGGAGGACTACTGAAGCTTTCTTT. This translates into CSAWGRTTEAFF.

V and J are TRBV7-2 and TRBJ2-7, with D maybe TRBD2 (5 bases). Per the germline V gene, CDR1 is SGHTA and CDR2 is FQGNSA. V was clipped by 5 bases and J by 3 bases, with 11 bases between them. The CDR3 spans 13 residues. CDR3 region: CASSDRDNYEQYF. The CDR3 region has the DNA TGTGCCAGCAGCGACCGGGATAACTACGAGCAGTACTTC.

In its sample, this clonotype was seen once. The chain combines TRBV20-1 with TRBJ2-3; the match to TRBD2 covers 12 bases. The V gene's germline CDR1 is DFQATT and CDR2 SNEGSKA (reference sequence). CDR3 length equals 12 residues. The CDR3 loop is CSLAGGHNEQYF. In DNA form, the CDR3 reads TGCAGCCTAGCGGGGGGGCACAATGAGCAGTATTTT.

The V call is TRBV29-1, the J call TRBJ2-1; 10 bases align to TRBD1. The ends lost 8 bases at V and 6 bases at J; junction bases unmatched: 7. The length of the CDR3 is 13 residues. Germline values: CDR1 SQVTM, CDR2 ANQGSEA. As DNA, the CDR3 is TGCAGCTCCACCCGGACAGGGGGCAATGAGCAGTTCTTC. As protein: CSSTRTGGNEQFF.

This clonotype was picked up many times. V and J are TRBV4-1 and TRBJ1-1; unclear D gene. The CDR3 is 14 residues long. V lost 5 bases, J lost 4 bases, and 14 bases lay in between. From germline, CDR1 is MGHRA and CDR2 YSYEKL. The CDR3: CASSGNTGGTEAFF. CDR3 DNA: TGCGCCAGCAGCGGAAACACGGGCGGCACTGAAGCTTTCTTT.

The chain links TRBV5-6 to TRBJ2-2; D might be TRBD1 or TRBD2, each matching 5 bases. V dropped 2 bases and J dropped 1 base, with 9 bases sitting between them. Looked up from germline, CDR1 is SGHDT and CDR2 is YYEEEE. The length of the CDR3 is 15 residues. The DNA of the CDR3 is TGTGCCAGCAGCTTCGGGACGCGGAACACCGGGGAGCTGTTTTTT. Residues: CASSFGTRNTGELFF.

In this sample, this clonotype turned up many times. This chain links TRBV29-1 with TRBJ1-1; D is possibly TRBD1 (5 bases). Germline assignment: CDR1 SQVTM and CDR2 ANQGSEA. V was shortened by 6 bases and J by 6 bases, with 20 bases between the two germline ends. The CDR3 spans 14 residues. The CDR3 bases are TGCAGCGTCAACCTACAGCGGGGGGGTGCTGAAGCTTTCTTT. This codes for CSVNLQRGGAEAFF. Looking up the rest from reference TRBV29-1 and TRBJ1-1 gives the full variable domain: SAVISQKPSRDICQRGTSLTIQCQVDSQVTMMFWYRQQPGQSLTLIATANQGSEATYESGFVIDKFPISRPNLTFSTLTVSNMSPEDSSIYLCSVNLQRGGAEAFFGQGTRLTVV.

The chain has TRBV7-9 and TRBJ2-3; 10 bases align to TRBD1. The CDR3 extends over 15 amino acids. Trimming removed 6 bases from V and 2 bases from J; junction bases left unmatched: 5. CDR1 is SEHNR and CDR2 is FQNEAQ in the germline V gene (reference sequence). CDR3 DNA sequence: TGTGCCAGCAGGGGACAGGGGAGCTACACAGATACGCAGTATTTT. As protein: CASRGQGSYTDTQYF. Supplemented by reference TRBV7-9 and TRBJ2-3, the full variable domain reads DTGVSQNPRHKITKRGQNVTFRCDPISEHNRLYWYRQTLGQGPEFLTYFQNEAQLEKSRLLSDRFSAERPKGSFSTLEIQRTEQGDSAMYLCASRGQGSYTDTQYFGPGTRLTVL.

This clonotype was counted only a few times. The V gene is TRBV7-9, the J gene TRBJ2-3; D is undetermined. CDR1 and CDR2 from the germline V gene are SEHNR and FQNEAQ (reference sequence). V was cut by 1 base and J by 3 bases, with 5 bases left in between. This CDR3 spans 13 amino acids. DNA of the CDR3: TGTGCCAGCAGCTTAGTAGGGACAGATACGCAGTATTTT. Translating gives CASSLVGTDTQYF.

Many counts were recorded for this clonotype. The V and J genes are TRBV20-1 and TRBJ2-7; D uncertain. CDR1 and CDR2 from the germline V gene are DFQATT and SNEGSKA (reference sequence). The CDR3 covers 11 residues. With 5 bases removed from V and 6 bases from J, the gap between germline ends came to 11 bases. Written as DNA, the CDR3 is TGCAGTGCTTCGAGAGGTCTCGAGCAGTACTTC. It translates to CSASRGLEQYF.

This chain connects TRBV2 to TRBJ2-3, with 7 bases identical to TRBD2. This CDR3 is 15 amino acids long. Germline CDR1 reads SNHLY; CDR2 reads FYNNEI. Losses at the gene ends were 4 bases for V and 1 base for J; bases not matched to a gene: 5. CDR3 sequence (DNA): TGTGCCAGCAGTGGTTTCGCGGGGGGCACAGATACGCAGTATTTT. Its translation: CASSGFAGGTDTQYF.